Presented here are 9 T cell receptor beta chains from one specimen sequenced in a study of T-cell reconstitution after alpha-beta-depleted transplantation in children. The TCRbeta library was prepared with unique molecular identifiers. TCRdb ran MiXCR on the PCR reads and lists one entry per CDR3 protein. The sample includes fewer than 550,000 distinct CDR3 sequences, about 11% of them seen just once. The source was PBMCs from the stem cell graft donor, collected from the stem cell graft. The receptor source for this set is a human donor who donated a stem cell graft to a child with acute myeloid leukemia.

The sample holds many counts of this clonotype. This chain joins TRBV6-5 and TRBJ2-5; no clear D. The germline V gene encodes CDR1 MNHEY and CDR2 SVGAGI. The V end was cut by 2 bases, the J end by 2 bases, with 12 bases between. The length of the CDR3 is 15 residues. In DNA, the CDR3 is TGTGCCAGCAGTTACGCCATCTCGGCTCAAGAGACCCAGTACTTC. This translates into CASSYAISAQETQYF.

The chain links TRBV2 to TRBJ1-5; D is unresolved. Germline assignment: CDR1 SNHLY and CDR2 FYNNEI. The CDR3 totals 11 residues. Trimming removed 4 bases at V and 4 bases at J, with 2 bases between. The CDR3 is CASSVNQPQHF. The DNA of the CDR3 is TGTGCCAGCAGTGTGAATCAGCCCCAGCATTTT.

Many counts were recorded for this clonotype. V usage is TRBV12-3 or TRBV12-4 and J usage is TRBJ2-5; TRBD2 matches at 11 bases. Unmatched junction bases numbered 5, after V lost 6 bases and J lost 5 bases. This CDR3 is 14 amino acids long. CDR3 coding DNA: TGTGCCAGCAGCATAGCGGGGGGGCCCGAGACCCAGTACTTC. Translating it yields CASSIAGGPETQYF.

The V call is TRBV4-1, the J call TRBJ1-1; weak D call: TRBD1 (5 bases). V was cut by 4 bases and J by 0 bases, with 12 bases left in between. Germline V gene data show CDR1 as MGHRA and CDR2 as YSYEKL. The CDR3 is 15 amino acids. The CDR3 DNA reads as TGCGCCAGCAGCCCGGGGGAGGGTTTGAACACTGAAGCTTTCTTT. It translates to CASSPGEGLNTEAFF.

The genes are TRBV6-2 or TRBV6-3 and TRBJ1-6; D possibly corresponds to TRBD1 (5 bases). The CDR3 extends over 15 amino acids. V was shortened by 6 bases and J by 4 bases, with 13 bases between the two germline ends. Germline CDR1 and CDR2: MNHEY and SVGEGT. The CDR3 DNA reads TGTGCCAGCAGCTCCACCCAGGGTTATAATTCACCCCTCCACTTT. Translation: CASSSTQGYNSPLHF.

V and J are TRBV20-1 and TRBJ1-6; 8 nucleotides line up with TRBD1. The CDR3 is 14 amino acids. Germline lookup yields CDR1 DFQATT and CDR2 SNEGSKA (reference sequence). V shed 5 bases and J 5 bases; nucleotides not matched to a gene: 5. The CDR3 loop reads CSASGQGNNSPLHF. The DNA of the CDR3 is TGCAGTGCTTCCGGACAGGGCAATAATTCACCCCTCCACTTT.

This clonotype was detected a few times. The chain employs TRBV20-1 and TRBJ2-2; D not resolved. The CDR3 totals 12 residues. In germline, CDR1 is DFQATT, CDR2 SNEGSKA (reference sequence). The V end lost 6 bases, the J end lost 7 bases, and 12 bases lay between the germline ends. The CDR3 coding sequence is TGCAGTGCCACGACCCCGGACGGGGAGCTGTTTTTT. Translated: CSATTPDGELFF.

In its sample, this clonotype was seen many times. The gene calls are TRBV20-1 and TRBJ2-1; 7 bases align to TRBD2. This CDR3 is built from 14 residues. Per the germline V gene, CDR1 is DFQATT and CDR2 is SNEGSKA (reference sequence). Trimming at V came to 5 bases and at J to 3 bases, leaving 7 bases not matched to a gene. The CDR3 region is CSAETGLNYNEQFF. CDR3 sequence (DNA): TGCAGTGCTGAGACGGGACTAAACTACAATGAGCAGTTCTTC.

This clonotype was found a few times. The rearrangement joins TRBV19 to TRBJ2-2, with D possibly called TRBD1 or TRBD2 (5 bases each). Germline CDR1 is LNHDA and CDR2 is SQIVND (reference sequence). The CDR3 covers 15 residues. The V gene lost 3 bases and the J gene lost 6 bases, with 14 bases spanning the gap. CDR3 residues: CASSMIPLGPGELFF. Here the CDR3 DNA reads TGTGCCAGTAGTATGATACCCTTGGGACCCGGGGAGCTGTTTTTT.